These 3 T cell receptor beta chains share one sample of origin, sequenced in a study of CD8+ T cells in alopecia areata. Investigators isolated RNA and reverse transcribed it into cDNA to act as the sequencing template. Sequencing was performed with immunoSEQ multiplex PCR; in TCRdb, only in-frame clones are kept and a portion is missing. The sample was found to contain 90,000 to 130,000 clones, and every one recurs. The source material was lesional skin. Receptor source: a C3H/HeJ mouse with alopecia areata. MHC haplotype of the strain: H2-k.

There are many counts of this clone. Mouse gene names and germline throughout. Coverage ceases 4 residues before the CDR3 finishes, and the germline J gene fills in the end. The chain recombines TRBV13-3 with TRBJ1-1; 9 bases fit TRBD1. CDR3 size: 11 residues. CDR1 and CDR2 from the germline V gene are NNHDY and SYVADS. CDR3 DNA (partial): TGTGCCAGCGGACAGGGGTCA. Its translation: CASGQGS. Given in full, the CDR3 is CASGQGSEVFF.

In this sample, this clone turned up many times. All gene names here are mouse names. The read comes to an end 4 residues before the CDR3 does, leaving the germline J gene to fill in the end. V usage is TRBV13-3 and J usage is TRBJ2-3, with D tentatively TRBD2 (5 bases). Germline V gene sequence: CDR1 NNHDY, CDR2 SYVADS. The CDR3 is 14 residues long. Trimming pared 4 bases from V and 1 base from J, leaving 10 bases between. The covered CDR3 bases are TGTGCCAGCAGTATGGGGATGGGTGCAGAA. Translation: CASSMGMGAE. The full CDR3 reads CASSMGMGAETLYF.

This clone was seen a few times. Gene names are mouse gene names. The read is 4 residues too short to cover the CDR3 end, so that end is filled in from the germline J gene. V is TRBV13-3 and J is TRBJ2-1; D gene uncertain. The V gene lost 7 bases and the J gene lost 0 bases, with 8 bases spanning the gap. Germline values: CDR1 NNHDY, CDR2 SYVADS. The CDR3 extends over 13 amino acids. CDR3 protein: CASSGYNYAEQFF. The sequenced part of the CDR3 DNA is TGTGCCAGCTCAGGATATAACTATGCT.